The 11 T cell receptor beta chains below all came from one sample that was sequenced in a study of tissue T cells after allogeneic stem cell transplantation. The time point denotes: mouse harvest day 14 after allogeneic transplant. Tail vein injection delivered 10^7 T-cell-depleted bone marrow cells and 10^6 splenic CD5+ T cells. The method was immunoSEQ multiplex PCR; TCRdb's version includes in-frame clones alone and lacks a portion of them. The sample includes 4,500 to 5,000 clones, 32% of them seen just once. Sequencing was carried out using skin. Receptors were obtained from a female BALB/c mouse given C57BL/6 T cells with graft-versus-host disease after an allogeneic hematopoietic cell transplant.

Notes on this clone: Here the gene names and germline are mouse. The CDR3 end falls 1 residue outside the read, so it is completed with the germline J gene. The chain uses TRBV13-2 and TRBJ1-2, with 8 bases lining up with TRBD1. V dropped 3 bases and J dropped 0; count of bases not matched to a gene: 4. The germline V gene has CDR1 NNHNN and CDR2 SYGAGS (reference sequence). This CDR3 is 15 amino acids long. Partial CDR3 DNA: TGTGCCAGCGGTGGGACAGGGTCCTCAAACTCCGACTACACC. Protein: CASGGTGSSNSDYT. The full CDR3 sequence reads CASGGTGSSNSDYTF.

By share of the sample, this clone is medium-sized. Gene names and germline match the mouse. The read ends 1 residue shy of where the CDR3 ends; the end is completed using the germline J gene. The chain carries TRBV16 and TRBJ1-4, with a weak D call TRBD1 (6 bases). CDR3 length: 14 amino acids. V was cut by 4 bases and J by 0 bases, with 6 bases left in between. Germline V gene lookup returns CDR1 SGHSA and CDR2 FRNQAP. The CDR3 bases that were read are TGTGCAAGCAGCTGGACAGTTTCCAACGAAAGATTATTT. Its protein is CASSWTVSNERLF. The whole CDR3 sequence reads CASSWTVSNERLFF.

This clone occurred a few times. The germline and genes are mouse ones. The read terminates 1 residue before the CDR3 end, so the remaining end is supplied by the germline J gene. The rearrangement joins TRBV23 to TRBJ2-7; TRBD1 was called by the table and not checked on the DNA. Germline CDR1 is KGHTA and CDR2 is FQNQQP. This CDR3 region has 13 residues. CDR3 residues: CSSSLGTGGGQYF. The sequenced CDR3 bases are TGCTCCAGCAGCCTAGGGACAGGGGGCGGACAGTAC.

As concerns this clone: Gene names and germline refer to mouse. CDR3 DNA (partial): TGCACCTGCAGTGCCCGGGACAGGGGGCTCTCCGACTACACC. Protein sequence: CTCSARDRGLSDYT. The full CDR3 sequence reads CTCSARDRGLSDYTF. The chain joins TRBV1 to TRBJ1-2; TRBD1 aligns across 12 bases. The read terminates 1 residue before the CDR3 end, so the remaining end is supplied by the germline J gene. CDR3 size: 15 residues. Germline V gives CDR1 NSQYPW, CDR2 LRSPGD (reference sequence). The V and J ends lost 3 bases and 4 bases, in that order; junction bases with no gene match: 3.

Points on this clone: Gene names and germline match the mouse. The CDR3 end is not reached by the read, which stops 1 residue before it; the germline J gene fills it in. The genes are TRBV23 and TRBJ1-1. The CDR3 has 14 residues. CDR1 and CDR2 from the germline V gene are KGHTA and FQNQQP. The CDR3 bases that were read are TGCTCCAGCAGTCATTGGGATTCAAACACAGAAGTCTTC. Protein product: CSSSHWDSNTEVF. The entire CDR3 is CSSSHWDSNTEVFF.

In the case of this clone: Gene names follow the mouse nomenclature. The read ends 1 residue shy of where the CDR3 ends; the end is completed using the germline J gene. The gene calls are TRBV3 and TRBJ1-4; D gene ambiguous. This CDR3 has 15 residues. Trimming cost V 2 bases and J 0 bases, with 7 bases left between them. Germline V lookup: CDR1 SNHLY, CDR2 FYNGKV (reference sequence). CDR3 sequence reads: CASSLNGVSNERLFF. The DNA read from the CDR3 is TGTGCCAGCAGCTTAAACGGGGTTTCCAACGAAAGATTATTT. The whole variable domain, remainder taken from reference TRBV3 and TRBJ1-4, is GPKVLQIPSHQIIDMGQMVTLNCDPVSNHLYFYWYKQILGQQMEFLVNFYNGKVMEKSKLFKDQFSVERPDGSYFTLKIQPTALEDSAVYFCASSLNGVSNERLFFGHGTKLSVL.

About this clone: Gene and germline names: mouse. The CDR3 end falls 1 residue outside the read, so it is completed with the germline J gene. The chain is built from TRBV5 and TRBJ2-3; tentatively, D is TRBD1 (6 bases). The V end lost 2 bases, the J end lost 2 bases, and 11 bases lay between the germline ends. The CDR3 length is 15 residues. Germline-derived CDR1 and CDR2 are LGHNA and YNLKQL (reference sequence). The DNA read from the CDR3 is TGTGCCAGCAGCCAAACAGGGAAGAATGCAGAAACGCTGTAT. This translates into CASSQTGKNAETLY. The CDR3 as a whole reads CASSQTGKNAETLYF.

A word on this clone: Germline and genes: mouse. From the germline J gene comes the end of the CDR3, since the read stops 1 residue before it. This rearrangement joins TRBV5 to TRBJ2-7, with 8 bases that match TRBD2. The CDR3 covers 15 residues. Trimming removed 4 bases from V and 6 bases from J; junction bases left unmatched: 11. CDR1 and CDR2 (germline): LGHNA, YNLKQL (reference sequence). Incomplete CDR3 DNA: TGTGCCAGCAGCCGCCCCCGTGGGGGGGGGCCTGAACAGTAC. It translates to CASSRPRGGGPEQY. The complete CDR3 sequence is CASSRPRGGGPEQYF.

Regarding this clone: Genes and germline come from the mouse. The CDR3 bases that were read are TGTGCCAGCAGTCTGTCTGGGGGGCCAAACTATGCTGAGCAGTTC. This gives the protein CASSLSGGPNYAEQF. The complete CDR3 protein is CASSLSGGPNYAEQFF. This sequence joins TRBV26 and TRBJ2-1, with D possibly TRBD2 on 7 matching bases. The CDR3 goes on 1 residue after the read ends, and that part is filled in from the germline J gene. Germline CDR1 and CDR2: KGHPV and FQNQEV (reference sequence). CDR3 length: 16 residues. V was pared by 0 bases and J by 1 base, with 10 bases between.

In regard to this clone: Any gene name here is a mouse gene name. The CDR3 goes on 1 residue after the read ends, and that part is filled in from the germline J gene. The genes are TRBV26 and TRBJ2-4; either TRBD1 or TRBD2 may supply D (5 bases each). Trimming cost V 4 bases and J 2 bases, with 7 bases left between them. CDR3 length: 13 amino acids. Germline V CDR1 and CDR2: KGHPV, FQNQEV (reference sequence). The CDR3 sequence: CASSPGTQNTLYF. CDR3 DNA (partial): TGTGCCAGCAGTCCAGGGACTCAAAACACCTTGTAC.

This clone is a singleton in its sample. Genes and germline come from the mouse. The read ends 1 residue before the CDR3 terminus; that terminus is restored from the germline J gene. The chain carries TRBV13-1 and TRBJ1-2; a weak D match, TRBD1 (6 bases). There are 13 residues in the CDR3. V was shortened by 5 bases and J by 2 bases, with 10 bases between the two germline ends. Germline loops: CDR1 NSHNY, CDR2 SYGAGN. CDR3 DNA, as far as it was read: TGTGCCAGCAGCCTACAGGGTAACTCCGACTACACC. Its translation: CASSLQGNSDYT. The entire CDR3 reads CASSLQGNSDYTF.